This T cell receptor beta chain was sequenced for a study of shared clonotypes between healthy human individuals (dated by TCRdb to 2020 to 2021). Background for the entire study: The cohort comprised two women and a few men aged 18 to 49 years. For each donor, CD4 naive and CD4 memory were each given three plates, CD8 naive was given two plates, and CD8 memory was given one plate. The study deeply sequenced blood TCR repertoires of about five healthy adults to estimate repertoire size and the extent of clonotype sharing between individuals. Different laboratories and diverse techniques were used to prepare libraries and sequence TCR repertoires, to increase sequencing depth and limit assay-specific biases. Per donor, leukapheresis produced somewhere between about 0.94 and 9.5 billion PBMCs.

Using the deep immunoSEQ assay, multiplex PCR amplified TCR CDR3 regions from genomic DNA. Extracted genomic DNA from each cell subset was distributed evenly across all wells of several immunoSEQ 96-well plates, and each plate was treated as a replicate. For sorted subsets, about 210 ng of genomic DNA, equivalent to 30,000 or so T cell genomes, went into each replicate PCR. Purified libraries were quantified with a Qubit 3.0 fluorometer, sized on a Bioanalyzer 2100, and re-quantified with the KAPA Library Quantification kit. A separate single-read 150-cycle Illumina NextSeq 550 flow cell was used to sequence each immunoSEQ 96-well plate. The original pipeline was this. Because only junctional sequences without quality scores were contained in the immunoSEQ output, filtering matching that applied to full-length reads could not be performed. To assign V/J genes and CDR3, sequences were annotated using PyIR, a Python wrapper for IgBLAST v1.9, with IMGT germline references. Any read was removed if the V/J assignment was weak (E-value above 1e-6), the CDR3 was missing, or the read contained stop codons, out-of-frame junctions, or ambiguous translated residues. V3J clonotypes were defined as sequences sharing the same inferred V gene, J gene, and CDR3 amino acid sequence. Percentage overlap between repertoires was calculated by dividing the number of shared unique clonotypes by the size of the smaller repertoire. RTK rarefaction, the Chao1 estimator, and Recon v2.1 estimates of unobserved clonotypes were used to assess repertoire richness. For all TCRbeta clonotypes obtained by the gDNA method from four donors, generation probabilities were computed with OLGA. TCRdb's version of the immuneACCESS table is confined to in-frame rearrangements and falls short of the full clone set. An unresolved V gene accounts for under half of the shortfall where checked; the remainder is of unknown origin. V and J calls and clone size are copied from that table; D and trimming were computed from the DNA. The sample data list roughly 2,500,000 clones, and over 85% of these were observed just once. In total, the top ten clones hold 0.36% of the sample.

The CDR3 covers 18 residues, taking in both the cysteine and the phenylalanine. The CDR3 DNA has 54 bases and is translated from base 1. CDR1 is given as SEHNR and CDR2 as FQNEAQ, both from the germline V gene (reference sequence). Trimming costs V 4 bases and J 2 bases, and their ends lie 21 bases apart. Here is what the overall study found, with its caveats: Pairwise subsampling indicated that sequencing depth was expected to affect the degree of clonotype sharing among donors. Rarefaction of sorted-subset datasets indicated incomplete sequencing despite the large sequencing depth. Compared with non-shared clonotypes, clonotypes shared by all four sorted-subset donors had higher generation probabilities. Because the study included a small number of donors, the genetic and exposure-history diversity represented was limited. When several donors were compared, the shared fraction of clonotypes was approximately 5% for naive CD4, around 3.6% for naive CD8, 2% to 2.5% for memory CD4, and 0.35% to 0.4% for memory CD8. Naive subsets generally had larger estimated clonotype richness than memory subsets did. Only blood was sampled, and tissue TCR repertoires likely differ from those in blood.

Comment on this clone: Its antigen has not been determined. Base qualities are not recorded, but no much larger clone differs from it by a single base.

The donors were healthy, HIV-negative adults with no recently reported acute infections or vaccinations. All donors were Caucasian adults living in Nashville, Tennessee, USA. CD4+ T cells were enriched by magnetic negative selection, after which naive cells were positively selected on CD45RA and the negative fraction was taken as the memory subset. Blood was obtained by leukapheresis, after which PBMCs were separated by Ficoll-Histopaque density gradient centrifugation and cryopreserved in liquid nitrogen vapor phase. Analytical flow cytometry was used to check the purity and quantity of each magnetically sorted T cell population. From each sorted fraction, genomic DNA was isolated and quantified by UV absorbance on a Nanodrop 2000c.

The sequence links TRBV7-9 to TRBJ1-3; the best D guess is TRBD1, with 6 bases matching. Sequenced sample: naive CD4+ T cells from PBMCs. Read against the paper, the sample's cell subset or site label means: CD45RA+ positively selected. The origin of this receptor is a man aged 18 to 35 in good health. Some clones in this sample may be carry-over from other donors' samples. The CDR3 region: CASSSTPGGPRPGNTIYF. The DNA sequence is given as TGTGCCAGCAGCTCGACGCCGGGGGGGCCCCGTCCTGGAAACACCATATATTTT.